Sequencing of this T cell receptor beta chain was carried out in a study of cytomegalovirus exposure and HLA in healthy donors. Generated by immunoSEQ multiplex PCR, the TCRdb table keeps only in-frame clones and is missing some. The table includes roughly 62,000 clones, 85% to 95% detected once. The sequence derives from a man between 18 and 35 years old in good health and CMV-seronegative. Material for sequencing was PBMCs.

The CDR3 loop is CASSLVWGVETQYF. Written as DNA, the CDR3 is TGTGCCAGCAGCTTAGTTTGGGGGGTCGAGACCCAGTACTTC. The gene calls are TRBV11-3 and TRBJ2-5; a weak D match, TRBD2 (6 bases). The germline CDR1 and CDR2 sequences are SGHNT and YENEEA. The CDR3 is made up of 14 amino acids. Trimming stripped 1 base from V and 5 bases from J, with 11 bases between. The variable domain in full, with the rest retrieved from reference TRBV11-3 and TRBJ2-5, is EAGVVQSPRYKIIEKKQPVAFWCNPISGHNTLYWYLQNLGQGPELLIRYENEEAVDDSQLPKDRFSAERLKGVDSTLKIQPAELGDSAVYLCASSLVWGVETQYFGPGTRLLVL.